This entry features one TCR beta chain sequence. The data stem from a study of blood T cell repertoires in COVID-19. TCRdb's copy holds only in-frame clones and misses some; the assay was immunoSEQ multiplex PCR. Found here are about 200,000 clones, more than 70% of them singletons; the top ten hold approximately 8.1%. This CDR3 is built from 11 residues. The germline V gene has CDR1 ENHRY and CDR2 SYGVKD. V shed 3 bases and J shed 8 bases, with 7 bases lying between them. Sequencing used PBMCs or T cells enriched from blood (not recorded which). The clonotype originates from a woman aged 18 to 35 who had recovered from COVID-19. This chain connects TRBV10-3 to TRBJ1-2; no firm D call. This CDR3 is CAISDLVGYTF. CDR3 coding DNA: TGTGCCATCAGTGACCTCGTGGGCTACACCTTC.